This TCR beta chain was profiled in a study of T cells after yellow fever vaccination. Study outcomes and limitations: Some clonotypes, a small share, were shared between CD4 and CD8 compartments. When the response was secondary, it was weaker but reached its peak faster, day 5 versus 15. Abundant bulk-population clonotypes could contaminate the FACS-sorted repertoires.

A note on this clonotype: Its antigen is undetermined.

The V and J ends lost 9 bases and 0 bases respectively, with 11 bases between them. Germline CDR1 SEHNR, CDR2 FQNEAQ (reference sequence). The CDR3 runs 14 residues. TCRdb re-called the 5' RACE reads with MiXCR, one entry per CDR3 protein. The sample lists about 340,000 distinct CDR3 sequences; 12% were seen once. Sequencing used CD4+ T cells sorted from PBMCs, obtained 15 days after the yellow fever booster vaccination. The receptor was isolated from a man between 18 and 35 years old who received the YFV17D yellow fever vaccine. The chain combines TRBV7-9 with TRBJ1-4, with D tentatively TRBD1 (6 bases). CDR3 residues: CASGGPATNEKLFF. The CDR3 nucleotides read TGTGCCAGTGGGGGCCCCGCAACTAATGAAAAACTGTTTTTT.